What follows is one TCR beta chain and its context. What it binds is not known. This entry comes from a study of Ad26.COV2.S vaccination and SARS-CoV-2 variants. General study results and limits: Vaccine and placebo recipients had comparable breadth of non-spike TCRs. Analyses of TCR breadth and depth may have underestimated total T cell responses.

Treatment in this sample: some 20 received Ad26.COV2.S at low or high dose, single or two shots; about 5 received placebo; per-sample allocation not given. Sampling took place 63 days after the first vaccine or placebo injection. This Boston cohort included adults aged 18-55 years. Immunization relied on an Ad26 vector, which expressed Wuhan-strain SARS-CoV-2 spike. Here immunoSEQ multiplex PCR was the method, and the copy in TCRdb shows in-frame clones only, minus some. The table lists around 310,000 clones, under 90% of them singletons. Here the sequenced sample was peripheral blood, taken in a trial of Ad26.COV2.S vaccine versus placebo. The TCR was taken from a person between 18 and 60 years old who received the Ad26.COV2.S COVID-19 vaccine or a placebo.

Here the CDR3 reads CASSPRDGSNYGYTF. The CDR3 nucleotides are TGTGCCAGCTCACCTAGGGACGGAAGTAACTATGGCTACACCTTC. The rearrangement uses TRBV18 and TRBJ1-2; D perhaps matches TRBD1 (5 bases). Germline V lookup: CDR1 KGHSH, CDR2 LQKENI. Trimming took off 3 bases at V and 1 base at J, with 12 bases between the two ends. The CDR3 is made up of 15 amino acids.